This T cell receptor beta chain was captured in a study of blood T cell repertoires in COVID-19. Study-level background: T cells, B-cell-depleted T cells, or PBMCs supplied cDNA or gDNA.

The authors' processing: Reference gene primers were amplified, and this amplification served to estimate nucleated cell counts. Profiled with immunoSEQ multiplex PCR; TCRdb holds only in-frame clones, not every one. That table gives V, J and clone size, and the DNA gave D and trimming. The sample includes roughly 230,000 clones, 70% to 90% of them seen just once. This CDR3 is 14 amino acids long. V lost 3 bases to trimming and J lost 4 bases; unmatched junction nucleotides: 4. From germline, CDR1 is MDHEN and CDR2 SYDVKM. The receptor's source is a man aged 35-49 years with acute or convalescent COVID-19. The specimen sequenced was peripheral blood. J is TRBJ1-2 and V is TRBV28; 8 bases are shared with TRBD1. This CDR3 is CASSFQGASYGYTF. The CDR3 coding sequence is TGTGCCAGCAGTTTTCAGGGGGCGAGCTATGGCTACACCTTC.